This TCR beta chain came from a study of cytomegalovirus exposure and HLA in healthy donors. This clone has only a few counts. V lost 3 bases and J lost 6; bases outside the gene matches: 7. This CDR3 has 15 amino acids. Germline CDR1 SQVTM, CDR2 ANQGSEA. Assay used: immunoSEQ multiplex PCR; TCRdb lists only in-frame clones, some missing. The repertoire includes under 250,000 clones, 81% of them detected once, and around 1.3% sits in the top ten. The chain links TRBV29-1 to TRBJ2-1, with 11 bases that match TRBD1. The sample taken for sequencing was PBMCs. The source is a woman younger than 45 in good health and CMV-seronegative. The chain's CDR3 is CSVDPRGQGGNEQFF. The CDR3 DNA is TGCAGCGTTGACCCACGGGGACAGGGGGGCAATGAGCAGTTCTTC.